These 27 T cell receptor beta chains share one sample of origin, sequenced in a study of cytomegalovirus exposure and HLA in healthy donors. Primers included in the PCR were 60 Vbeta and 13 Jbeta primers. Method: immunoSEQ multiplex PCR; TCRdb's copy keeps in-frame clones and lacks some. The table lists approximately 170,000 clones, around 78% of them singletons. Sequencing was performed on PBMCs. The receptors come from a woman aged 40 to 50 in good health and CMV-seropositive.

The V call is TRBV25-1, the J call TRBJ2-5, with a weak D call TRBD2 (5 bases). CDR3 size: 12 residues. Per the germline V gene, CDR1 is MGHDK and CDR2 is SYGVNS. Trimming shortened V by 3 bases and J by 13 bases, and 15 bases separated the two germline ends. This CDR3 reads CASSESLGPRYF. The CDR3 DNA sequence: TGTGCCAGCAGTGAGTCACTAGGCCCCCGGTACTTC.

The rearrangement joins TRBV7-6 to TRBJ2-7; TRBD1 might be the D (5 bases). The CDR3 has 13 amino acids. CDR1 is SGHVS, CDR2 FNYEAQ, per germline. The V end was cut by 5 bases, the J end by 6 bases, with 14 bases between. Written as DNA, the CDR3 is TGTGCCAGCAGCCACGAAAGGGGTTTCGAGCAGTACTTC. Encoded protein: CASSHERGFEQYF.

The CDR3 sequence is CASSRGQTTNYGYTF. CDR3 DNA: TGTGCCAGCAGCCGGGGACAGACAACTAACTATGGCTACACCTTC. This chain joins TRBV5-6 and TRBJ1-2; TRBD1 agrees at 7 bases. J was trimmed by 0 bases and V by 4 bases; bases with no gene match: 6. Germline-derived CDR1 and CDR2 are SGHDT and YYEEEE. The CDR3 covers 15 residues.

Comments on this clone: Additional DNA sequences in this sample encode the identical CDR3. This chain links TRBV5-1 with TRBJ2-2; maybe TRBD2 (6 bases). Germline assignment: CDR1 SGHRS and CDR2 YFSETQ. Trimming left V 0 bases short and J 6 bases short, with 9 bases between. The CDR3 has 14 amino acids. The CDR3 DNA reads TGCGCCAGCAGCTTGGACACTAGCTCCGGGGAGCTGTTTTTT. Encoded protein: CASSLDTSSGELFF. Together with reference TRBV5-1 and TRBJ2-2, the CDR3 gives the full variable domain: KAGVTQTPRYLIKTRGQQVTLSCSPISGHRSVSWYQQTPGQGLQFLFEYFSETQRNKGNFPGRFSGRQFSNSRSEMNVSTLELGDSALYLCASSLDTSSGELFFGEGSRLTVL.

V usage is TRBV28 and J usage is TRBJ1-4, with a tentative D call TRBD1 (5 bases). V was cut by 8 bases and J by 8 bases, with 12 bases left in between. The CDR3 length is 12 residues. Germline-derived CDR1 and CDR2 are MDHEN and SYDVKM. The CDR3 DNA reads TGTGCCAGCGGGGCGGTAAGGGAAAAACTGTTTTTT. Amino acid sequence: CASGAVREKLFF.

The chain carries TRBV2 and TRBJ2-3, with 7 bases identical to TRBD1. The J segment lost 4 bases and the V segment lost 7 bases, leaving 5 bases of the junction unmatched. Per the germline V gene, CDR1 is SNHLY and CDR2 is FYNNEI. This CDR3 is built from 13 residues. CDR3 sequence: CASTQGVADTQYF. CDR3 sequence (DNA): TGTGCCAGCACGCAGGGGGTTGCAGATACGCAGTATTTT.

A word on this clone: Sequence at one end of the junction differs from germline and may be a read error. The V call is TRBV30, the J call TRBJ2-5, with unresolved D. Germline V gene data show CDR1 as GTSNPN and CDR2 as SVGIG (reference sequence). The CDR3 contains 12 residues. The CDR3: CAWSGSREAQYF. The CDR3 coding sequence is TGTGCCTGGAGTGGTTCAAGAGAGGCCCAGTACTTC.

This clone was found a few times. V usage is TRBV5-1 and J usage is TRBJ2-4, with 7 nucleotides matching TRBD1. J lost 0 bases, V lost 0 bases, and 9 bases had no gene match. The V gene's germline CDR1 is SGHRS and CDR2 YFSETQ. The CDR3 is 18 residues long. CDR3 DNA sequence: TGCGCCAGCAGCTTGGGAGGCAGGGGACAGACAGCCAAAAACATTCAGTACTTC. This codes for CASSLGGRGQTAKNIQYF.

In this sample, this clone turned up once. The chain has TRBV27 and TRBJ2-3; D is possibly TRBD1 (5 bases). V was cut by 5 bases and J by 0 bases, with 12 bases left in between. This CDR3 is built from 15 residues. CDR1 is MNHEY and CDR2 is SMNVEV in the germline V gene (reference sequence). CDR3 protein: CASSPRQTSTDTQYF. CDR3 DNA: TGTGCCAGCAGTCCCCGACAGACTAGCACAGATACGCAGTATTTT.

Comments on this clone: Other DNA sequences of this sample code for an identical CDR3. The genes are TRBV4-1 and TRBJ1-4; a weak D match, TRBD1 (5 bases). Germline V gene data show CDR1 as MGHRA and CDR2 as YSYEKL. CDR3 length: 14 residues. V was shortened by 4 bases and J by 7 bases, with 13 bases between the two germline ends. CDR3 in DNA: TGCGCCAGCAGCCCAGGAGACAGAGGTGAAAAACTGTTTTTT. Protein product: CASSPGDRGEKLFF.

This rearrangement joins TRBV5-4 to TRBJ2-7; D call uncertain. Trimming cost V 0 bases and J 7 bases, with 8 bases left between them. Germline CDR1 reads SGHNT; CDR2 reads YYREEE (reference sequence). There are 12 residues in the CDR3. In nucleotides, the CDR3 is TGTGCCAGCAGCTTGGACACCACGGAGCAGTACTTC. Protein: CASSLDTTEQYF.

V is TRBV2 and J is TRBJ1-4, with D tentatively TRBD1 (6 bases). Germline CDR1 is SNHLY and CDR2 is FYNNEI. The CDR3 extends over 13 amino acids. Trimming cost V 5 bases and J 8 bases, with 12 bases left between them. The CDR3 DNA sequence: TGTGCCAGCAGTATCATCACAGGGGAAAAACTGTTTTTT. Translated: CASSIITGEKLFF.

V is TRBV6-1 and J is TRBJ2-3; 9 nucleotides align to TRBD2. CDR1 and CDR2 from the germline V gene are MNHNS and SASEGT. V shed 4 bases and J 3 bases; nucleotides not matched to a gene: 11. This CDR3 is 17 amino acids long. The CDR3 region is CASSAVAGGQGTDTQYF. CDR3 sequence (DNA): TGTGCCAGCAGTGCAGTGGCGGGGGGGCAAGGTACAGATACGCAGTATTTT.

This clone was detected once. The rearrangement uses TRBV28 and TRBJ2-1; TRBD2 matches at 9 bases. The V gene's germline CDR1 is MDHEN and CDR2 SYDVKM. V trimming: 6 bases; J trimming: 4 bases; junction bases outside the gene matches: 7. The CDR3 runs to 15 residues. DNA for the CDR3: TGTGCCAGCAGCTACAGCGGGGGGCAGTACAATGAGCAGTTCTTC. It encodes CASSYSGGQYNEQFF. Supplemented by reference TRBV28 and TRBJ2-1, the full variable domain reads DVKVTQSSRYLVKRTGEKVFLECVQDMDHENMFWYRQDPGLGLRLIYFSYDVKMKEKGDIPEGYSVSREKKERFSLILESASTNQTSMYLCASSYSGGQYNEQFFGPGTRLTVL.

V gene TRBV6-5 combines with J gene TRBJ2-7, with D unclear. The length of the CDR3 is 15 residues. The germline V gene encodes CDR1 MNHEY and CDR2 SVGAGI. V gave up 0 bases and J gave up 3 bases, with 12 bases separating them. CDR3 residues: CASSYSIPSDYEQYF. For the CDR3, the DNA is TGTGCCAGCAGTTACTCGATTCCTTCAGACTACGAGCAGTACTTC.

This clone showed up many times. The chain has TRBV7-9 and TRBJ2-7; tentative D call: TRBD1 (5 bases). V lost 4 bases to trimming and J lost 3 bases, with 7 bases between them. The CDR3 sequence is 12 residues long. From germline, CDR1 is SEHNR and CDR2 FQNEAQ (reference sequence). In DNA, the CDR3 is TGTGCCAGCAGCTCGGACAACTACGAGCAGTACTTC. It yields the protein CASSSDNYEQYF. Supplemented by reference TRBV7-9 and TRBJ2-7, the full variable domain reads DTGVSQNPRHKITKRGQNVTFRCDPISEHNRLYWYRQTLGQGPEFLTYFQNEAQLEKSRLLSDRFSAERPKGSFSTLEIQRTEQGDSAMYLCASSSDNYEQYFGPGTRLTVT.

The chain has TRBV7-9 and TRBJ2-2; D is perhaps TRBD1 (7 bases). Germline lookup yields CDR1 SEHNR and CDR2 FQNEAQ (reference sequence). This CDR3 region has 13 residues. CDR3 sequence: CGWRGRDTGELFF. The CDR3 bases are TGTGGATGGAGGGGGCGCGACACCGGGGAGCTGTTTTTT.

V is TRBV27 and J is TRBJ1-2; 7 bases line up with TRBD1. V was clipped by 6 bases and J by 4 bases; unmatched bases: 8. The germline V gene has CDR1 MNHEY and CDR2 SMNVEV (reference sequence). The length of the CDR3 is 14 residues. The CDR3 reads CASREVGGPYGYTF. DNA of the CDR3: TGTGCCAGCAGGGAAGTAGGGGGCCCCTATGGCTACACCTTC.

In its sample, this clone was seen once. The V and J genes are TRBV29-1 and TRBJ2-1; D unresolved. Germline V gene lookup returns CDR1 SQVTM and CDR2 ANQGSEA. V was shortened by 2 bases and J by 7 bases, with 6 bases between the two germline ends. This CDR3 has 11 amino acids. The CDR3 sequence: CSVENFNEQFF. The CDR3, as DNA: TGCAGCGTTGAAAACTTTAATGAGCAGTTCTTC.

This clone appeared once. The chain has TRBV25-1 and TRBJ2-1; the match to TRBD2 covers 8 bases. V lost 4 bases to trimming and J lost 6 bases; unmatched junction nucleotides: 2. Germline V gene data show CDR1 as MGHDK and CDR2 as SYGVNS. The CDR3 loop spans 13 amino acids. CDR3 loop: CASSAAGGNEQFF. CDR3 DNA sequence: TGTGCCAGCAGTGCGGCGGGGGGCAATGAGCAGTTCTTC.

The genes are TRBV5-1 and TRBJ2-7, with D possibly being TRBD2 (6 bases). V lost 2 bases and J 2 bases, leaving 26 bases between the germline ends. CDR3 length: 19 amino acids. Germline V gene sequence: CDR1 SGHRS, CDR2 YFSETQ. For the CDR3, the DNA is TGCGCCAGCAGCTTTAGATGGAACCGGGGAGGAGCTGTGGCCTACGAGCAGTACTTC. Translating gives CASSFRWNRGGAVAYEQYF.

V usage is TRBV18 and J usage is TRBJ1-4; D uncertain. V gave up 2 bases and J gave up 8 bases, with 15 bases separating them. Germline loops: CDR1 KGHSH, CDR2 LQKENI. The CDR3 loop spans 15 amino acids. As DNA, the CDR3 is TGTGCCAGCTCACCATCGAGGGTTATTGGCGAAAAACTGTTTTTT. Translating gives CASSPSRVIGEKLFF.

This chain joins TRBV6-6 and TRBJ1-2; D gene unclear. This CDR3 spans 14 amino acids. V was pared by 6 bases and J by 0 bases, with 11 bases between. Germline V gene data show CDR1 as MNHNY and CDR2 as SVGAGI (reference sequence). CDR3 coding DNA: TGTGCCAGCAGCCCGCCCGGGGCTAACTATGGCTACACCTTC. Translated, it gives CASSPPGANYGYTF.

The CDR3 nucleotides read TGTGCCAGCAGCTTAGATACATTTAATTCACCCCTCCACTTT. Amino acid sequence: CASSLDTFNSPLHF. V is TRBV7-9 and J is TRBJ1-6, with no clear D. The V end lost 1 base, the J end lost 6 bases, and 7 bases lay between the germline ends. Germline lookup yields CDR1 SEHNR and CDR2 FQNEAQ (reference sequence). The CDR3 is made up of 14 amino acids.

The chain has TRBV2 and TRBJ2-1, with TRBD1 identical over 7 bases. With 6 bases clipped from V and 8 bases from J, the junction kept 13 bases outside the gene matches. The CDR3 loop spans 15 amino acids. CDR1 and CDR2 (germline): SNHLY, FYNNEI. In nucleotides, the CDR3 is TGTGCCAGCAGAAAAGACAGGGACGCCTTCCATGAGCAGTTCTTC. The encoded protein is CASRKDRDAFHEQFF.

The J gene is TRBJ2-3, the V gene TRBV28; 8 nucleotides agree with TRBD2. The CDR3 runs to 15 residues. After removal of 7 bases from V and 2 bases from J, the junction contained 8 bases not matched to a gene. The germline CDR1 and CDR2 sequences are MDHEN and SYDVKM. Written as DNA, the CDR3 is TGTGCCAGCACCCAATTAGCGGGAAACACAGATACGCAGTATTTT. Protein: CASTQLAGNTDTQYF.

This clone appeared once. V usage is TRBV7-2 and J usage is TRBJ1-5; no clear D gene. With 1 base removed from V and 0 bases from J, the gap between germline ends came to 7 bases. Germline V lookup: CDR1 SGHTA, CDR2 FQGNSA. This CDR3 is built from 15 residues. CDR3 loop: CASSLVSGSNQPQHF. DNA for the CDR3: TGTGCCAGCAGCTTAGTATCCGGTAGCAATCAGCCCCAGCATTTT. Variable domain in full (rest from reference TRBV7-2 and TRBJ1-5): GAGVSQSPSNKVTEKGKDVELRCDPISGHTALYWYRQSLGQGLEFLIYFQGNSAPDKSGLPSDRFSAERTGGSVSTLTIQRTQQEDSAVYLCASSLVSGSNQPQHFGDGTRLSIL.